This TCR beta chain came from a study of regulatory T cells in long-lasting Graves disease. This clonotype was counted many times. The time point was: newly diagnosed GD, antithyroid drugs for less than 3 months. Preparation of the TCR library used RNA extracted from PBMCs. V was clipped by 3 bases and J by 2 bases, with 10 bases between them. The germline V gene encodes CDR1 SGHTA and CDR2 FQGNSA. The CDR3 extends over 14 amino acids. Sequencing libraries for TCR beta were prepared with iRepertoire HTBI primers and Arm-PCR of CDR3 regions. TCRdb re-analysed the multiplex PCR reads in MiXCR, keeping a single row per CDR3 protein. There are over 500,000 distinct CDR3 sequences in the sample; roughly 16% occur only once, and 15% to 20% lies in the top ten. This same sample was also part of a study on T cells in Graves' hyperthyroidism and ophthalmopathy.

The sequenced sample was peripheral blood mononuclear cells (PBMCs), obtained at new diagnosis, from a patient treated with antithyroid drugs. This receptor was taken from a woman aged 25 to 39 with Graves disease. The gene calls are TRBV7-2 and TRBJ2-5; no reliable D call. The CDR3 DNA reads as TGTGCCAGCAGCTTGGCTAGGGTACAAGAGACCCAGTACTTC. It codes for CASSLARVQETQYF.